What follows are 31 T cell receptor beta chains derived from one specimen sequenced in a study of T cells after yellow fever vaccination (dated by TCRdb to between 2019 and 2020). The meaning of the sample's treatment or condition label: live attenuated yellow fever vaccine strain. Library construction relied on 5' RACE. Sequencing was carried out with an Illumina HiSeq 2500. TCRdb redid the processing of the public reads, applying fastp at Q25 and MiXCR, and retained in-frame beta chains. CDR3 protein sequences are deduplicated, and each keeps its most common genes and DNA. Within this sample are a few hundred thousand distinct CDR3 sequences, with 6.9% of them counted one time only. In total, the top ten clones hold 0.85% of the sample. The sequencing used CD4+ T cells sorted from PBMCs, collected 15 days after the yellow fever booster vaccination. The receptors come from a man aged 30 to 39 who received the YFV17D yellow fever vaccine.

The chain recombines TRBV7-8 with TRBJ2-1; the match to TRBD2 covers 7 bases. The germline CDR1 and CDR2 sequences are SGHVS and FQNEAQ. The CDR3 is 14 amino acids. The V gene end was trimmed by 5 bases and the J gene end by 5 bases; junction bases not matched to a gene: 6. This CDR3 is CASSIRLADNEQFF. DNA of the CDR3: TGTGCCAGCAGCATAAGGCTAGCGGACAATGAGCAGTTCTTC.

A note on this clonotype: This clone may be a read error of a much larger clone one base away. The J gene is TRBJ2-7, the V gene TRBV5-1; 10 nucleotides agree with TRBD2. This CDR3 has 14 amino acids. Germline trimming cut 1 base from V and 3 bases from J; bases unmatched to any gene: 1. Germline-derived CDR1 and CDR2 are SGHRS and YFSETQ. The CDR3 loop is CASSLWTSGYEQYF. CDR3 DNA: TGCGCCAGCAGCTTGTGGACTAGCGGCTACGAGCAGTACTTC. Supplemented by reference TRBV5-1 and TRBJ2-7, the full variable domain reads KAGVTQTPRYLIKTRGQQVTLSCSPISGHRSVSWYQQTPGQGLQFLFEYFSETQRNKGNFPGRFSGRQFSNSRSEMNVSTLELGDSALYLCASSLWTSGYEQYFGPGTRLTVT.

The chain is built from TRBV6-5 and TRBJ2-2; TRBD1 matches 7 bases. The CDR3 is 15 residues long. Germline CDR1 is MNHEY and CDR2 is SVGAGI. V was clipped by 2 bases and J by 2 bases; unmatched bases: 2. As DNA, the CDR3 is TGTGCCAGCAGTTACGACAGGGTAAACACCGGGGAGCTGTTTTTT. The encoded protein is CASSYDRVNTGELFF.

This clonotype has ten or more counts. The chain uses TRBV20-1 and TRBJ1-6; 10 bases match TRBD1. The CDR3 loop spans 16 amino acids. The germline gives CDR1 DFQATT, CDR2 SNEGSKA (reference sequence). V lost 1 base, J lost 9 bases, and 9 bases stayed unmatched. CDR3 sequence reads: CSARVTSDRGFSPLHF. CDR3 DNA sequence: TGCAGTGCTAGAGTGACTTCGGACAGGGGGTTTTCACCCCTCCACTTT.

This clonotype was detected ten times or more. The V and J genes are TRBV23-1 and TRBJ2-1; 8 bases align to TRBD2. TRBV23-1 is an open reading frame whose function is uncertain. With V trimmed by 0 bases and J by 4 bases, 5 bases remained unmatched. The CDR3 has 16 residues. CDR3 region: CASSQSCGRLYNEQFF. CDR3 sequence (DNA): TGCGCCAGCAGTCAATCCTGCGGGAGGCTATACAATGAGCAGTTCTTC.

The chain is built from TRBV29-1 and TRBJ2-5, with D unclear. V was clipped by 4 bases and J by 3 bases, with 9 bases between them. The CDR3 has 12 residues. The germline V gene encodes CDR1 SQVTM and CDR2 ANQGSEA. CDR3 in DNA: TGCAGCGTTGTAGTCAGAGAAGAGACCCAGTACTTC. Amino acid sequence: CSVVVREETQYF.

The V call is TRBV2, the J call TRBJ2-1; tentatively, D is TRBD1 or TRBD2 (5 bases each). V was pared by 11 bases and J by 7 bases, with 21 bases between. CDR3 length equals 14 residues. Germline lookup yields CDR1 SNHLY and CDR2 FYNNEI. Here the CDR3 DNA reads TGTGCCTTCTCACGCCCTGCAGGGACGAATGAGCAGTTCTTC. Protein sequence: CAFSRPAGTNEQFF.

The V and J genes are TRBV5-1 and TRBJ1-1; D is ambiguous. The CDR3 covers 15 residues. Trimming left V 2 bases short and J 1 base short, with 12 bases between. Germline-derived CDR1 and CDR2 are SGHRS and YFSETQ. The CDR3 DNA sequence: TGCGCCAGCAGCTTAATTCCCGTAGGGAACACTGAAGCTTTCTTT. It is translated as CASSLIPVGNTEAFF.

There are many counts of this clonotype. CDR3 bases: TGTGCCAGCTCACCGGGACTAGCGGGAGGAACGAACGAGCAGTACTTC. Its translation is CASSPGLAGGTNEQYF. This rearrangement joins TRBV18 to TRBJ2-7; 15 positions agree with TRBD2. Unmatched junction bases numbered 5, after V lost 3 bases and J lost 5 bases. Germline lookup yields CDR1 KGHSH and CDR2 LQKENI. The CDR3 has 16 residues.

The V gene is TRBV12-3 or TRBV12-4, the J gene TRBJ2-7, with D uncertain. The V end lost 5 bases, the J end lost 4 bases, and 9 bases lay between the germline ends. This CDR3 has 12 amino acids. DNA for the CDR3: TGTGCCAGCAGTGGGCCCCCGTACGAGCAGTACTTC. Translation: CASSGPPYEQYF.

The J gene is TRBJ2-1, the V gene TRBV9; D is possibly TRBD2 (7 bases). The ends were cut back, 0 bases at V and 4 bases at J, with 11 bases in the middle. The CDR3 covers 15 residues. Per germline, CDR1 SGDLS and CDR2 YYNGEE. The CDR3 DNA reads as TGTGCCAGCAGCGTAGTGGGAGGGGGGTACAATGAGCAGTTCTTC. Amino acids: CASSVVGGGYNEQFF.

Here the CDR3 reads CASSLDIGEQYF. The DNA for the CDR3 is TGTGCCAGCAGCCTGGATATAGGCGAGCAGTACTTC. The V and J genes are TRBV7-2 and TRBJ2-7; no firm D call. Germline lookup yields CDR1 SGHTA and CDR2 FQGNSA. The CDR3 has 12 amino acids. V lost 5 bases to trimming and J lost 6 bases, with 11 bases between them. Filled out from reference TRBV7-2 and TRBJ2-7, the complete variable domain reads GAGVSQSPSNKVTEKGKDVELRCDPISGHTALYWYRQSLGQGLEFLIYFQGNSAPDKSGLPSDRFSAERTGGSVSTLTIQRTQQEDSAVYLCASSLDIGEQYFGPGTRLTVT.

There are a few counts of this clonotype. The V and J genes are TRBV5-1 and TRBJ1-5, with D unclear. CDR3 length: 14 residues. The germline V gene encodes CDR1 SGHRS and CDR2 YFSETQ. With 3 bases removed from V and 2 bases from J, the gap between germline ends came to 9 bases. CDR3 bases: TGCGCCAGCAGCTGGGCTGGAGGCAATCAGCCCCAGCATTTT. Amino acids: CASSWAGGNQPQHF.

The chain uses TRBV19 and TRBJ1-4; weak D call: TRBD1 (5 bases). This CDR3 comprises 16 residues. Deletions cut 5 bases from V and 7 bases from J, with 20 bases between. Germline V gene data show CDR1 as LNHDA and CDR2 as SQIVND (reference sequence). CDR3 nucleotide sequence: TGTGCCAGTAGTTCCTTACCCGGGACCCAGCCTGAAAAACTGTTTTTT. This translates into CASSSLPGTQPEKLFF.

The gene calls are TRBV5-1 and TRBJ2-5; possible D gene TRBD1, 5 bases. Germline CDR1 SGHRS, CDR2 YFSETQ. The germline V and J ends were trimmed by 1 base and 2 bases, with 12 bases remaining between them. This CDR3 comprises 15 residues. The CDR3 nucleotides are TGCGCCAGCAGCTTGTTTGCAGGGAAGCAAGAGACCCAGTACTTC. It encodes CASSLFAGKQETQYF. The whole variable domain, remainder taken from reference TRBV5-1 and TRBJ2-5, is KAGVTQTPRYLIKTRGQQVTLSCSPISGHRSVSWYQQTPGQGLQFLFEYFSETQRNKGNFPGRFSGRQFSNSRSEMNVSTLELGDSALYLCASSLFAGKQETQYFGPGTRLLVL.

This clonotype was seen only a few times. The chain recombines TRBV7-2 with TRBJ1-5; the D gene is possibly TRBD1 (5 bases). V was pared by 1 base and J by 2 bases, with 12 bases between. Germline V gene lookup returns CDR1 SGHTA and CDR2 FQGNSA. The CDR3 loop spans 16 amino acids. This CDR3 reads CASSLVFLGGNQPQHF. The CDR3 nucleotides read TGTGCCAGCAGCTTAGTGTTTCTGGGGGGCAATCAGCCCCAGCATTTT.

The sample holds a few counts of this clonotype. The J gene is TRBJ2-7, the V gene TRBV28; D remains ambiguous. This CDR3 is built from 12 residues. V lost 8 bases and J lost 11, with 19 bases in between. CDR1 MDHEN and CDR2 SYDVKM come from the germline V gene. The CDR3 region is CASSGPAFEKYF. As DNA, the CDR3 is TGTGCCAGCTCCGGGCCGGCTTTTGAGAAGTACTTC. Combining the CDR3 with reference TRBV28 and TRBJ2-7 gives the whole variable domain DVKVTQSSRYLVKRTGEKVFLECVQDMDHENMFWYRQDPGLGLRLIYFSYDVKMKEKGDIPEGYSVSREKKERFSLILESASTNQTSMYLCASSGPAFEKYFGPGTRLTVT.

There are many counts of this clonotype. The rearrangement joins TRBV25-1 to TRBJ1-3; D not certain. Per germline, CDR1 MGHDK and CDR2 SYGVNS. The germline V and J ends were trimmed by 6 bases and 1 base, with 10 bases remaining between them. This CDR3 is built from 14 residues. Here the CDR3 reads CASRSGSSGNTIYF. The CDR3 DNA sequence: TGTGCCAGCAGATCAGGTTCTTCTGGAAACACCATATATTTT.

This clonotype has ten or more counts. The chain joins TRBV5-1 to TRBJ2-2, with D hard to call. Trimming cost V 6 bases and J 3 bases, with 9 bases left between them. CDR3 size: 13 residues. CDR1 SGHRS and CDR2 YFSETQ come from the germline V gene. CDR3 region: CASMETYTGELFF. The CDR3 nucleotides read TGCGCCAGCATGGAGACTTACACCGGGGAGCTGTTTTTT.

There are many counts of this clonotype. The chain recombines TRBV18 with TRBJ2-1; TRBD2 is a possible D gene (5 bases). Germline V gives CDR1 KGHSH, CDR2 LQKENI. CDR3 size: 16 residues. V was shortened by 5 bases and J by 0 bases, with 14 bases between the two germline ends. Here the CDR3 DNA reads TGTGCCAGCTCAAGGAGGACGGTTAGCTCCTACAATGAGCAGTTCTTC. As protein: CASSRRTVSSYNEQFF.

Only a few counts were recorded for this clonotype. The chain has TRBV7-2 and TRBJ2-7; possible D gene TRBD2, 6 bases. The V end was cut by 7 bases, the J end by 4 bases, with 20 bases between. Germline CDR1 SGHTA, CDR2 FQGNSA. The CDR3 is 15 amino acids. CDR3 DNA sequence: TGTGCCAGCACCACGCGGGATAGCGGACCATACGAGCAGTACTTC. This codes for CASTTRDSGPYEQYF.

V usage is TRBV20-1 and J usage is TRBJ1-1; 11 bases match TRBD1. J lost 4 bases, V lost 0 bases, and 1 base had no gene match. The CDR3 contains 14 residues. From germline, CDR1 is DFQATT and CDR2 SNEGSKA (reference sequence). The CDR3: CSAREGTGGTEAFF. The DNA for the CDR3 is TGCAGTGCTAGAGAAGGGACAGGGGGCACTGAAGCTTTCTTT.

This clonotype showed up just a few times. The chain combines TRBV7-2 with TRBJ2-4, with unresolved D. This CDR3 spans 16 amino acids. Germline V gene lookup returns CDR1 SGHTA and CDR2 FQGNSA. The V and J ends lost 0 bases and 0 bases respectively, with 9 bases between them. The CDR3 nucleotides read TGTGCCAGCAGCTTAGCCGTGGCAGGAGCCAAAAACATTCAGTACTTC. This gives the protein CASSLAVAGAKNIQYF.

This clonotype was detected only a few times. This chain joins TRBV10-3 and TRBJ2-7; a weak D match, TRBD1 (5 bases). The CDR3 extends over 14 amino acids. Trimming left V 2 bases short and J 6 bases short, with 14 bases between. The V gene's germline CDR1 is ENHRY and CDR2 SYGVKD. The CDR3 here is CAISERQMESEQYF. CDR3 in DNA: TGTGCCATCAGTGAGCGACAGATGGAATCCGAGCAGTACTTC.

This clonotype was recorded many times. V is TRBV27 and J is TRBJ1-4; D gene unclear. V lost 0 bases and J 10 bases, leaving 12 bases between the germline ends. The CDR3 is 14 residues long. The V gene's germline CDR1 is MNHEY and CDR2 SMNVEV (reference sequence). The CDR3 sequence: CASSLSTRRGKLFF. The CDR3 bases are TGTGCCAGCAGTTTATCCACCCGACGAGGAAAACTGTTTTTT.

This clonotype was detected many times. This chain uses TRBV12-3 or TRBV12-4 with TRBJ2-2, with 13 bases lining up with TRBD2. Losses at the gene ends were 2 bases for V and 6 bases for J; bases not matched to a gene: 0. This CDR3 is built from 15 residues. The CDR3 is CASSLTSGRAGELFF. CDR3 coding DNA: TGTGCCAGCAGTTTAACTAGCGGGAGGGCCGGGGAGCTGTTTTTT.

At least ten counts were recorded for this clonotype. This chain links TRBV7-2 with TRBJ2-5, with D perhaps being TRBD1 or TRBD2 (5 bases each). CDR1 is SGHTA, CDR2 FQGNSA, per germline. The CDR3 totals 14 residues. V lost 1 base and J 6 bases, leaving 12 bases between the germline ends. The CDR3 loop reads CASSLEGTPKTQYF. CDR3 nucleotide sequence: TGTGCCAGCAGCTTAGAGGGGACCCCCAAGACCCAGTACTTC.

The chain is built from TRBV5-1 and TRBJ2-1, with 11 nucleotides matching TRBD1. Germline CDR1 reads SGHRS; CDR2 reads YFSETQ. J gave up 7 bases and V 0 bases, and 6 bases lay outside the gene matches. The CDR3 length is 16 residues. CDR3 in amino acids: CASSLAGQGARNEQFF. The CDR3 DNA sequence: TGCGCCAGCAGCTTGGCCGGACAGGGGGCGAGAAATGAGCAGTTCTTC.

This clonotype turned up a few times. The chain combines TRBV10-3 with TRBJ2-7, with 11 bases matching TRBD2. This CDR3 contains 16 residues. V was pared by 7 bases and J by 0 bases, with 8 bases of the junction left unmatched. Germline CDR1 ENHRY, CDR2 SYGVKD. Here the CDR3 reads CAITPGLAANSYEQYF. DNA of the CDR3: TGTGCCATCACCCCGGGACTAGCGGCCAACTCCTACGAGCAGTACTTC.

In DNA, the CDR3 is TGCAGTGCTAGCGGACTCCTCAAGGAGCAGTTCTTC. Its protein is CSASGLLKEQFF. This chain links TRBV20-1 with TRBJ2-1; D is possibly TRBD2 (5 bases). The CDR3 has 12 amino acids. The V gene's germline CDR1 is DFQATT and CDR2 SNEGSKA (reference sequence). V lost 3 bases to trimming and J lost 10 bases, with 13 bases between them.

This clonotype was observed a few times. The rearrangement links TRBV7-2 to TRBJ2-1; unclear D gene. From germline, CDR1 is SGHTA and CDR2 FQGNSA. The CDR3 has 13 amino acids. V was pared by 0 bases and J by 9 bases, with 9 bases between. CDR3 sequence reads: CASSLARKGEQFF. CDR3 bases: TGTGCCAGCAGCTTAGCCCGGAAAGGTGAGCAGTTCTTC. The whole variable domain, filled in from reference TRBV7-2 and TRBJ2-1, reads GAGVSQSPSNKVTEKGKDVELRCDPISGHTALYWYRQSLGQGLEFLIYFQGNSAPDKSGLPSDRFSAERTGGSVSTLTIQRTQQEDSAVYLCASSLARKGEQFFGPGTRLTVL.